The 22 T cell receptor beta chains below come from one sample, sequenced in a study of OX40 agonist ivuxolimab in advanced cancers. Generated by immunoSEQ multiplex PCR, the TCRdb table keeps only in-frame clones and is missing some. The table shows roughly 71,000 clones, with about nine tenths occurring only once. The material was CD4+ or CD8+ T cells sorted from blood, obtained in a trial of the OX40 agonist ivuxolimab. These receptors originate from an adult with an advanced solid tumor such as melanoma, head and neck, liver or kidney cancer.

This clone qualifies as medium-sized (0.01 to 0.1%). The chain links TRBV9 to TRBJ1-1; no clear D gene. Germline-derived CDR1 and CDR2 are SGDLS and YYNGEE. Trimming took 0 bases from V and 3 from J, leaving 3 bases between them. The CDR3 covers 12 residues. Here the CDR3 reads CASSVADTEAFF. As DNA, the CDR3 is TGTGCCAGCAGCGTAGCAGACACTGAAGCTTTCTTT.

The chain carries TRBV7-2 and TRBJ2-7; no definite D call. The ends were cut back, 5 bases at V and 2 bases at J, with 19 bases in the middle. The CDR3 sequence is 16 residues long. Germline assignment: CDR1 SGHTA and CDR2 FQGNSA. CDR3 loop: CASSPLTGRAAYEQYF. CDR3 coding DNA: TGTGCCAGCAGCCCGCTAACCGGCCGGGCGGCCTACGAGCAGTACTTC.

This chain's CDR3 is CASSGGQGPFSEQYF. The DNA for the CDR3 is TGTGCCAGCAGCGGGGGACAGGGGCCTTTTAGCGAGCAGTACTTC. V gene TRBV5-4 combines with J gene TRBJ2-7; TRBD1 matches 10 bases. The J segment lost 6 bases and the V segment lost 4 bases, leaving 10 bases of the junction unmatched. CDR1 and CDR2 from the germline V gene are SGHNT and YYREEE (reference sequence). CDR3 length: 15 amino acids.

This clone was seen just once. V gene TRBV27 combines with J gene TRBJ1-1; the D is unclear. From germline, CDR1 is MNHEY and CDR2 SMNVEV (reference sequence). This CDR3 contains 14 residues. Trimming stripped 1 base from V and 1 base from J, with 7 bases between. CDR3 sequence reads: CASSLWPGNTEAFF. The CDR3 DNA sequence: TGTGCCAGCAGTTTATGGCCCGGGAACACTGAAGCTTTCTTT.

V usage is TRBV7-9 and J usage is TRBJ2-3; D remains ambiguous. This CDR3 is 12 amino acids long. Trimming took 5 bases from V and 1 from J, leaving 4 bases between them. CDR1 and CDR2 from the germline V gene are SEHNR and FQNEAQ (reference sequence). The CDR3 sequence is CASSTGTDTQYF. DNA of the CDR3: TGTGCCAGCAGCACCGGCACAGATACGCAGTATTTT.

The chain is built from TRBV6-6 and TRBJ2-3, with TRBD2 matching 7 bases. Germline loops: CDR1 MNHNY, CDR2 SVGAGI (reference sequence). With 8 bases clipped from V and 3 bases from J, the junction kept 11 bases outside the gene matches. The CDR3 totals 15 residues. Here the CDR3 DNA reads TGTGCCAGCTTCCTGTGGGGGGGGGAGACAGATACGCAGTATTTT. Translating it yields CASFLWGGETDTQYF.

The V and J genes are TRBV19 and TRBJ2-7; maybe TRBD1 (5 bases). Germline V lookup: CDR1 LNHDA, CDR2 SQIVND (reference sequence). V gave up 7 bases and J gave up 4 bases, with 17 bases separating them. The CDR3 extends over 14 amino acids. CDR3 amino acids: CASTPTASGYEQYF. In DNA form, the CDR3 reads TGTGCCAGTACTCCGACAGCGTCTGGGTACGAGCAGTACTTC. The full variable domain, completed using reference TRBV19 and TRBJ2-7, is DGGITQSPKYLFRKEGQNVTLSCEQNLNHDAMYWYRQDPGQGLRLIYYSQIVNDFQKGDIAEGYSVSREKKESFPLTVTSAQKNPTAFYLCASTPTASGYEQYFGPGTRLTVT.

This clone has a single count. The chain recombines TRBV7-2 with TRBJ2-7; 7 bases match TRBD2. CDR1 and CDR2 from the germline V gene are SGHTA and FQGNSA. The ends lost 0 bases at V and 3 bases at J; junction bases unmatched: 5. The CDR3 sequence is 15 residues long. CDR3 sequence: CASSLAWTSGYEQYF. The CDR3 region has the DNA TGTGCCAGCAGCTTAGCGTGGACTAGTGGCTACGAGCAGTACTTC.

The chain employs TRBV7-8 and TRBJ1-1, with 9 bases fitting TRBD1. The J segment lost 8 bases and the V segment lost 5 bases, leaving 9 bases of the junction unmatched. The CDR3 length is 14 residues. The germline V gene has CDR1 SGHVS and CDR2 FQNEAQ. CDR3 bases: TGTGCCAGCAGCCGAACAGGGGGCGCGGAGGAAGCTTTCTTT. This encodes CASSRTGGAEEAFF.

The genes are TRBV28 and TRBJ2-1; 10 bases map to TRBD2. The V and J ends lost 3 bases and 2 bases, in that order; junction bases with no gene match: 1. CDR3 size: 15 residues. CDR1 and CDR2 (germline): MDHEN, SYDVKM. CDR3 sequence (DNA): TGTGCCAGCAGTTTTACTAGCGGGGCCTACAATGAGCAGTTCTTC. This sequence encodes CASSFTSGAYNEQFF.

V usage is TRBV4-3 and J usage is TRBJ2-1; a possible D gene is TRBD2 (6 bases). The CDR3 contains 15 residues. The V end was cut by 1 base, the J end by 2 bases, with 9 bases between. Germline V gene data show CDR1 as LGHNA and CDR2 as YSLEER. In nucleotides, the CDR3 is TGCGCCAGCAGCCAAGGACTAGTCGCCTACAATGAGCAGTTCTTC. It yields the protein CASSQGLVAYNEQFF.

In nucleotides, the CDR3 is TGTGCCAGCAGTATCCCCGGGACAGCCTTCTACGAGCAGTACTTC. Translation: CASSIPGTAFYEQYF. The chain recombines TRBV11-2 with TRBJ2-7; 7 bases map to TRBD1. Looked up from germline, CDR1 is SGHAT and CDR2 is FQNNGV. Unmatched junction bases numbered 11, after V lost 6 bases and J lost 3 bases. The CDR3 spans 15 residues.

This chain links TRBV7-6 with TRBJ2-5; D might be TRBD2 (6 bases). V shed 5 bases and J shed 4 bases, with 17 bases lying between them. The CDR3 has 15 residues. Germline V lookup: CDR1 SGHVS, CDR2 FNYEAQ. The CDR3 coding sequence is TGTGCCAGCAGCATTTCCGGGGGTAGGGGAGAGACCCAGTACTTC. It specifies CASSISGGRGETQYF.

V gene TRBV11-2 combines with J gene TRBJ2-3; 11 bases line up with TRBD1. CDR1 is SGHAT and CDR2 is FQNNGV in the germline V gene. The CDR3 sequence is 15 residues long. Trimming cost V 5 bases and J 6 bases; bases outside gene matches: 7. CDR3: CASSPGQGALDTQYF. CDR3 coding DNA: TGTGCCAGCAGCCCAGGACAGGGGGCGTTGGATACGCAGTATTTT.

The chain uses TRBV27 and TRBJ2-1, with TRBD2 matching over 9 bases. There are 15 residues in the CDR3. The germline V gene has CDR1 MNHEY and CDR2 SMNVEV (reference sequence). The V segment lost 2 bases and the J segment 8 bases; nucleotides outside the gene matches: 7. DNA for the CDR3: TGTGCCAGCAGTTTAGCGGGAGGGCGTTTCTATGAGCAGTTCTTC. This codes for CASSLAGGRFYEQFF.

The genes are TRBV7-3 and TRBJ2-1, with 9 nucleotides matching TRBD2. Trimming cost V 2 bases and J 3 bases; bases outside gene matches: 2. Germline CDR1 reads SGHTA; CDR2 reads FQGTGA. The CDR3 loop spans 15 amino acids. The CDR3 here is CASSLGTSSYNEQFF. CDR3 nucleotide sequence: TGTGCCAGCAGCTTAGGGACTAGCAGCTACAATGAGCAGTTCTTC.

The V and J genes are TRBV27 and TRBJ2-1, with TRBD1 matching 7 bases. The CDR3 sequence is 15 residues long. V lost 3 bases to trimming and J lost 5 bases; unmatched junction nucleotides: 7. Germline CDR1 MNHEY, CDR2 SMNVEV (reference sequence). DNA for the CDR3: TGTGCCAGCAGTTTGACAGGGTCCTACGACAATGAGCAGTTCTTC. This gives the protein CASSLTGSYDNEQFF.

The table lists this clone with a count of one. This chain joins TRBV11-2 and TRBJ2-1; tentative D call: TRBD1 (6 bases). This CDR3 has 16 residues. Trimming left V 5 bases short and J 5 bases short, with 19 bases between. Per the germline V gene, CDR1 is SGHAT and CDR2 is FQNNGV. CDR3 in amino acids: CASSPDPTGPDNEQFF. In DNA form, the CDR3 reads TGTGCCAGCAGCCCGGACCCGACAGGACCCGACAATGAGCAGTTCTTC.

The rearrangement uses TRBV7-9 and TRBJ2-7, with 9 nucleotides matching TRBD1. Germline V CDR1 and CDR2: SEHNR, FQNEAQ (reference sequence). The CDR3 sequence is 15 residues long. The V gene end was trimmed by 4 bases and the J gene end by 5 bases; junction bases not matched to a gene: 9. The CDR3: CASSSTGTGIDEQYF. The DNA of the CDR3 is TGTGCCAGCAGCTCTACCGGGACAGGGATTGACGAGCAGTACTTC.

As to this clone: The junction departs from the called germline gene at one end, perhaps through a read error. The chain combines TRBV7-8 with TRBJ2-7; tentative D call: TRBD1 (5 bases). CDR1 is SGHVS and CDR2 is FQNEAQ in the germline V gene. The CDR3 is 17 amino acids. Here the CDR3 reads CASRSADVPRASHEQYF. The CDR3 bases are TGTGCCAGCAGATCTGCCGACGTCCCCAGGGCCTCCCACGAGCAGTACTTC.

The chain couples TRBV10-3 to TRBJ2-3, with 10 bases lining up with TRBD2. Germline lookup yields CDR1 ENHRY and CDR2 SYGVKD. The length of the CDR3 is 15 residues. V lost 8 bases to trimming and J lost 2 bases; unmatched junction nucleotides: 7. The CDR3 spells CAIGAGGTDTDTQYF. The CDR3 DNA sequence: TGTGCCATCGGAGCGGGAGGGACCGACACAGATACGCAGTATTTT.

This clone was counted a single time. J is TRBJ1-5 and V is TRBV28, with TRBD1 as a possible D gene (5 bases). The V end lost 3 bases, the J end lost 6 bases, and 15 bases lay between the germline ends. Per germline, CDR1 MDHEN and CDR2 SYDVKM. This CDR3 region has 15 residues. CDR3: CASSFGVTVGQPQHF. In DNA, the CDR3 is TGTGCCAGCAGTTTCGGGGTGACAGTGGGTCAGCCCCAGCATTTT.